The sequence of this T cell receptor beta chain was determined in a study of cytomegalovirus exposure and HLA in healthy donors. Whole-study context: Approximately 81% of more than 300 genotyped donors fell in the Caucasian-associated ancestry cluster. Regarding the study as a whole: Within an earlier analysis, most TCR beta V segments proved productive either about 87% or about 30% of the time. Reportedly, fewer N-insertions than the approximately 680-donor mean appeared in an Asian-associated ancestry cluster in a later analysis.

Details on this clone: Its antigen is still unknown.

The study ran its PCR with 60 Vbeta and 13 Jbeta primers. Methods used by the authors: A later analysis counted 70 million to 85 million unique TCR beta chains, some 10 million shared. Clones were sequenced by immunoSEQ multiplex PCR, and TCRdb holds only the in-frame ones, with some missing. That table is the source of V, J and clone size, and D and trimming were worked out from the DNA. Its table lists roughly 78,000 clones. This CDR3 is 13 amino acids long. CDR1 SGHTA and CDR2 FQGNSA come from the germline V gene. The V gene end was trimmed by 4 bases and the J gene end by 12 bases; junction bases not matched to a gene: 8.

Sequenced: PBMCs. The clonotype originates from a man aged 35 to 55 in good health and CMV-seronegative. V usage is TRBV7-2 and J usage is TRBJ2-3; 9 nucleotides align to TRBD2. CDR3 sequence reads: CASSSPVLAGQYF. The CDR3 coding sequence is TGTGCCAGCAGCTCCCCGGTCCTAGCGGGACAGTATTTT. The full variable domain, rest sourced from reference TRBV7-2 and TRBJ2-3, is GAGVSQSPSNKVTEKGKDVELRCDPISGHTALYWYRQSLGQGLEFLIYFQGNSAPDKSGLPSDRFSAERTGGSVSTLTIQRTQQEDSAVYLCASSSPVLAGQYFGPGTRLTVL.